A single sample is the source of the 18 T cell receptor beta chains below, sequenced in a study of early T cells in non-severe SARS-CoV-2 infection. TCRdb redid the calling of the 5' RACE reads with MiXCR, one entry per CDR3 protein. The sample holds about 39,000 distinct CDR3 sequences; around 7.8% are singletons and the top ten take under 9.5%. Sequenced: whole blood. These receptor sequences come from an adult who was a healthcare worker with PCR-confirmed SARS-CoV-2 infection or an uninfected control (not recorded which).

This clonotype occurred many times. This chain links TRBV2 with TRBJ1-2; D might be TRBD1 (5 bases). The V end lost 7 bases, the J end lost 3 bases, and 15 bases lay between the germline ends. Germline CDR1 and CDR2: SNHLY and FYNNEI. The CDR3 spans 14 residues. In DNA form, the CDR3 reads TGTGCCAGCACAAGACGAGGGGTTTACTATGGCTACACCTTC. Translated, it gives CASTRRGVYYGYTF. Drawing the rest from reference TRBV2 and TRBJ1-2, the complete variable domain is EPEVTQTPSHQVTQMGQEVILRCVPISNHLYFYWYRQILGQKVEFLVSFYNNEISEKSEIFDDQFSVERPDGSNFTLKIRSTKLEDSAMYFCASTRRGVYYGYTFGSGTRLTVV.

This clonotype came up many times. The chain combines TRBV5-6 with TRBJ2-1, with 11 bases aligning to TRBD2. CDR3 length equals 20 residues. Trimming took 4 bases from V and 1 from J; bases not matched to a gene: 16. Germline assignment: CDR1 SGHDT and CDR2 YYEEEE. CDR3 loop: CASSAIYLAGGPLSYNEQFF. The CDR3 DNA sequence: TGTGCCAGCAGCGCCATTTACCTAGCGGGGGGTCCTCTATCCTACAATGAGCAGTTCTTC.

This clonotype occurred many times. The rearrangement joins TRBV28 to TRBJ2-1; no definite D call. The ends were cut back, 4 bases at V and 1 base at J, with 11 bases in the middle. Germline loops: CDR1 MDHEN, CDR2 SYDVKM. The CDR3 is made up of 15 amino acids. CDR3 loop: CASSSLGESYNEQFF. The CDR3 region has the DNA TGTGCCAGCAGTTCCCTGGGTGAGTCCTACAATGAGCAGTTCTTC.

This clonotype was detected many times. CDR3 sequence: CASSLINEQFF. CDR3 nucleotide sequence: TGCGCCAGCAGCTTGATAAATGAGCAGTTCTTC. This chain uses TRBV5-1 with TRBJ2-1; D call uncertain. The germline V and J ends were trimmed by 1 base and 7 bases, with 3 bases remaining between them. The germline V gene has CDR1 SGHRS and CDR2 YFSETQ. The CDR3 has 11 amino acids.

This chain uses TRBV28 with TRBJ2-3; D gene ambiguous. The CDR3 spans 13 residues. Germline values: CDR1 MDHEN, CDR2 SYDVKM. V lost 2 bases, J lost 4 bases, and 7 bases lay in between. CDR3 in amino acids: CASSLGWADTQYF. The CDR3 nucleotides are TGTGCCAGCAGTTTAGGGTGGGCAGATACGCAGTATTTT.

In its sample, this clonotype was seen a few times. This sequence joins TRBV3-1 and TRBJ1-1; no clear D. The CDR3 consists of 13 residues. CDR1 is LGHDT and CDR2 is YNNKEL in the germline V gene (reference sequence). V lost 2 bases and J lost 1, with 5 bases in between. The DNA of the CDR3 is TGTGCCAGCAGCCAACCTGGGAACACTGAAGCTTTCTTT. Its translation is CASSQPGNTEAFF.

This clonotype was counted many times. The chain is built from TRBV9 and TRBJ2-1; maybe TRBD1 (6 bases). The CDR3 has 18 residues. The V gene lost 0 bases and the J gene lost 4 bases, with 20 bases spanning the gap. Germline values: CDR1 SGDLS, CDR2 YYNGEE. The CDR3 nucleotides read TGTGCCAGCAGCGTAGCTCCTCAGGTGGACAGACCGTACAATGAGCAGTTCTTC. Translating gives CASSVAPQVDRPYNEQFF. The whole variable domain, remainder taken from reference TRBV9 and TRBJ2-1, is DSGVTQTPKHLITATGQRVTLRCSPRSGDLSVYWYQQSLDQGLQFLIQYYNGEERAKGNILERFSAQQFPDLHSELNLSSLELGDSALYFCASSVAPQVDRPYNEQFFGPGTRLTVL.

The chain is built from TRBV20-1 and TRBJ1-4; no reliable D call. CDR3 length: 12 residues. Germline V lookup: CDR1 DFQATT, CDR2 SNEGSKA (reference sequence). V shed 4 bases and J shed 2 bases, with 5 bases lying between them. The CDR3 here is CSAKRTNEKLFF. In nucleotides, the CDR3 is TGCAGTGCTAAAAGGACTAATGAAAAACTGTTTTTT.

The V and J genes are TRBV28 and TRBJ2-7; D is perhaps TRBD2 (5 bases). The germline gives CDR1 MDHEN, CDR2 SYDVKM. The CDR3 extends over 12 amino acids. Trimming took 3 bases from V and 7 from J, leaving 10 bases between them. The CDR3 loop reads CASSFSGWEQYF. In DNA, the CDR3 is TGTGCCAGCAGTTTTTCGGGGTGGGAGCAGTACTTC.

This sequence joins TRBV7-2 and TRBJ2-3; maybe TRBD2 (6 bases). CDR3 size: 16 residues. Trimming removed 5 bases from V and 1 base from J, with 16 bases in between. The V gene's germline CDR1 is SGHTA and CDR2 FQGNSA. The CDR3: CASSPEATGGTDTQYF. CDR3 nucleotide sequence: TGTGCCAGCAGCCCGGAGGCAACGGGGGGCACAGATACGCAGTATTTT.

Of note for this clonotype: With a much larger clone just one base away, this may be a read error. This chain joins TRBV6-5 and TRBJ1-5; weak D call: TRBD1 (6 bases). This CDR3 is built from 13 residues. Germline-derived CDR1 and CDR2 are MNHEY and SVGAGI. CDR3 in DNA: TGTGCCAGCAGCATCTCCTGGGGGCAGCCCCGGCATTTT. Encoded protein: CASSISWGQPRHF.

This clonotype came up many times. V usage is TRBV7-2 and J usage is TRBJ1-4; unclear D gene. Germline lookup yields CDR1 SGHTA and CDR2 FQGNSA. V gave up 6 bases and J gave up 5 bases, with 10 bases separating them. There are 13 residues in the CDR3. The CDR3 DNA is TGTGCCAGCAGACGACCGGGAAATGAAAAACTGTTTTTT. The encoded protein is CASRRPGNEKLFF.

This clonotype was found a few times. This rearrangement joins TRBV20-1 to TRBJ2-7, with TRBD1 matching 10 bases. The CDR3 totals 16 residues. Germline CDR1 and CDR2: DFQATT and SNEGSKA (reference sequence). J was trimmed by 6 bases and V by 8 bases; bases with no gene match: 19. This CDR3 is CSTGTGVSWILGEQYF. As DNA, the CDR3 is TGCAGTACCGGGACAGGGGTGTCCTGGATACTCGGCGAGCAGTACTTC.

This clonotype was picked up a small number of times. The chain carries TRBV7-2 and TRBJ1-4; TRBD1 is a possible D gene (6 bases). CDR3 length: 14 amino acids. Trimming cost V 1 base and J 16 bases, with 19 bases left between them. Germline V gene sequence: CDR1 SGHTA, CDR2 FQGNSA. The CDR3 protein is CASSLEPGHRREFF. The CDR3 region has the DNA TGTGCCAGCAGCTTAGAACCGGGACACCGACGTGAGTTTTTT. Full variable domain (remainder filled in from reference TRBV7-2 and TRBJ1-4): GAGVSQSPSNKVTEKGKDVELRCDPISGHTALYWYRQSLGQGLEFLIYFQGNSAPDKSGLPSDRFSAERTGGSVSTLTIQRTQQEDSAVYLCASSLEPGHRREFFGSGTQLSVL.

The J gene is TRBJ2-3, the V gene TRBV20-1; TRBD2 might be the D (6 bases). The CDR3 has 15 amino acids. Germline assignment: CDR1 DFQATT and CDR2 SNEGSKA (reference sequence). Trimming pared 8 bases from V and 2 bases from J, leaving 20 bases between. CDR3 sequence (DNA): TGCAGTACTACCTCAGCGAGGGACTCCACAGATACGCAGTATTTT. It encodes CSTTSARDSTDTQYF.

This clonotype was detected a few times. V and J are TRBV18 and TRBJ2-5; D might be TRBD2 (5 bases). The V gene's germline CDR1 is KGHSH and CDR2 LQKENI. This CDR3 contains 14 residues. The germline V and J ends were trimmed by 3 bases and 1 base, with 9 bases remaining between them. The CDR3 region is CASSPGIRQETQYF. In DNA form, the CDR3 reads TGTGCCAGCTCACCCGGGATTCGCCAAGAGACCCAGTACTTC.

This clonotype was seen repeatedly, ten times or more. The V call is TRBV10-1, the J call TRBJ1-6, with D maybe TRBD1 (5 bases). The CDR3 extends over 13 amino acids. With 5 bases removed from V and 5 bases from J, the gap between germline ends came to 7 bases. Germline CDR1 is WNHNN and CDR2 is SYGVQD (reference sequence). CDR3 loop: CASSRQNNSPLHF. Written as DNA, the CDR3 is TGCGCCAGCAGTAGACAGAATAATTCACCCCTCCACTTT.

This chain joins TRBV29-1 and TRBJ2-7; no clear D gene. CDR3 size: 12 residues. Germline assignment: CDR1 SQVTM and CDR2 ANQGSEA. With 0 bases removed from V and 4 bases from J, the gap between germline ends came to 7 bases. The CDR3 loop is CSVEDQEYEQYF. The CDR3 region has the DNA TGCAGCGTTGAAGATCAAGAATACGAGCAGTACTTC.